A selection of T cell receptor beta chains follows, all from one sample in a study of OX40 agonist ivuxolimab in advanced cancers. The protocol was immunoSEQ multiplex PCR, while the TCRdb copy is restricted to in-frame clones and leaves out a portion. Here the sample spans 59,000 or so clones, 82% being singletons. Sequencing used CD4+ or CD8+ T cells sorted from blood, obtained in a trial of the OX40 agonist ivuxolimab. The receptors come from an adult with an advanced solid tumor such as melanoma, head and neck, liver or kidney cancer. CDR3s include the opening cysteine and the closing phenylalanine or tryptophan. The D gene is left open where the match is weak. Clone size, where shown, is once, few, many, or a class for clones that have expanded.

abundance	v_gene	d_gene	j_gene	CDR3nt	CDR3aa
.	TRBV7-2	.	TRBJ2-7	TGTGCCAGCAGCTTACAATCGGGACCCTCCTACGAGCAGTACTTC	CASSLQSGPSYEQYF
.	TRBV18	.	TRBJ1-5	TGTGCCAGCTCCGCCTCCCGGGACACCAATCAGCCCCAGCATTTT	CASSASRDTNQPQHF
.	TRBV7-2	.	TRBJ2-7	TGTGCCAGCAGCTTAGGAACTAGGAAGCAGTACTTC	CASSLGTRKQYF
.	TRBV6-6	.	TRBJ2-1	TGTGCCAGCAGTTCCCCTGACTATGGGCAGTTCTTC	CASSSPDYGQFF
.	TRBV11-2	.	TRBJ2-4	TGTGCCAGCAGCTTAGCCGGAGCGGGGCCCTCAGGGGGCAAAAACATTCAGTACTTC	CASSLAGAGPSGGKNIQYF
.	TRBV2	TRBD2	TRBJ2-2	TGTGCCAGCAGGGGAACTAGCGGGAGTGGGGGGGAGCTGTTTTTT	CASRGTSGSGGELFF
.	TRBV18	TRBD1	TRBJ1-6	TGTGCCAGCTCACCTACAGGGGTTGATTCACCCCTCCACTTT	CASSPTGVDSPLHF
.	TRBV29-1	.	TRBJ2-7	TGCAGCGTTATATGGCAGTACTTC	CSVIWQYF
.	TRBV15	.	TRBJ2-3	TGTGCCACCAGCAGAGATATTTGGGGGGAGGCTACGCAGTATTTT	CATSRDIWGEATQYF
.	TRBV6-6	.	TRBJ1-5	TGTGCCAGCAGTTACGTCCAAGGAAACAATCAGCCCCAGCATTTT	CASSYVQGNNQPQHF
.	TRBV7-2	.	TRBJ2-7	TGTGCCAGCAGCTTAGGATCAGGTGCGTACGAGCAGTACTTC	CASSLGSGAYEQYF
few	TRBV28	TRBD1	TRBJ2-6	TGTGCCAGCAGGCCGGGACAGGGGGCGGTTGGGGCCAACGTCCTGACTTTC	CASRPGQGAVGANVLTF
.	TRBV7-9	.	TRBJ2-7	TGTGCCAGCAGCTTAGGTCCGTCGGGGGAACCCTACGAGCAGTACTTC	CASSLGPSGEPYEQYF
few	TRBV5-8	TRBD1	TRBJ2-5	TGTGCCAGCAGCTTAGCCGGGACAGGGGGACAAGAGACCCAGTACTTC	CASSLAGTGGQETQYF
.	TRBV2	.	TRBJ2-5	TGTGCCAGCACATTAAACAGGATGGAGACCCAGTACTTC	CASTLNRMETQYF